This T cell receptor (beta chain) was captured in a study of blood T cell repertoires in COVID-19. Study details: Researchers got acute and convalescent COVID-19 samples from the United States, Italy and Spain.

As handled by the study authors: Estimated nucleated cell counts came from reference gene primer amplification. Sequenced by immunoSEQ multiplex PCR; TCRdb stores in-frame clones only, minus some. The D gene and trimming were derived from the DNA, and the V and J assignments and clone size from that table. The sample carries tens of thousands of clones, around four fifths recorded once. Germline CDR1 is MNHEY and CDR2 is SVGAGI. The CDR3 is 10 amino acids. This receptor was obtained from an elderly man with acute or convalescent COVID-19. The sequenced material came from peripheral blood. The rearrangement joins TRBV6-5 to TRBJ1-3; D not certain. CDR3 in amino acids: CALFGNTIYF. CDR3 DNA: TGTGCACTTTTCGGAAACACCATATATTTT.